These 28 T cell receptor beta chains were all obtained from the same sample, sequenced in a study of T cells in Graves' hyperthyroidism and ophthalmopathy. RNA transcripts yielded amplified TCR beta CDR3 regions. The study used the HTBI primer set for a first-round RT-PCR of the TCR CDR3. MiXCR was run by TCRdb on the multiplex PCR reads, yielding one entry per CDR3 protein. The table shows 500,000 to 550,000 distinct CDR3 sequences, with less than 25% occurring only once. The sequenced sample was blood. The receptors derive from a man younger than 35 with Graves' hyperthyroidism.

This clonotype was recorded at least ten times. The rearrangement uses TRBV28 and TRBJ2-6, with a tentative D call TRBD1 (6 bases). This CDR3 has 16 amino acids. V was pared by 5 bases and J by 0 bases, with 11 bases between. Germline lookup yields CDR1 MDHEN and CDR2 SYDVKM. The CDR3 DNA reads TGTGCCAGCAGTCCCGGACAGCTCTCTGGGGCCAACGTCCTGACTTTC. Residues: CASSPGQLSGANVLTF.

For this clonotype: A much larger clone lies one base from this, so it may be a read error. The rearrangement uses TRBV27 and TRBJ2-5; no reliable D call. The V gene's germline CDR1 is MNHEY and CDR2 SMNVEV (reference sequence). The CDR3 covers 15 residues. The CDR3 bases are TGTGCCGGCAGTTCGGCCTTGGCTCCAAGGGAGACCCAGTACTTC. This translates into CAGSSALAPRETQYF.

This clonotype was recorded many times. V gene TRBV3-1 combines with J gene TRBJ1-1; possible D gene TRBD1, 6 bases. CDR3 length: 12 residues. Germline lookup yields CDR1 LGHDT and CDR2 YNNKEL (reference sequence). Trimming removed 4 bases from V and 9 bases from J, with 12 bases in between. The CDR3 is CASSRTGNQAFF. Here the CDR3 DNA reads TGTGCCAGCAGCCGAACAGGGAACCAAGCTTTCTTT.

The CDR3 spells CASTDRDTSGANVLTF. The CDR3 region has the DNA TGCGCCAGCACGGACAGGGATACCTCTGGGGCCAACGTCCTGACTTTC. The rearrangement uses TRBV5-1 and TRBJ2-6; TRBD1 matches at 8 bases. The CDR3 runs to 16 residues. Germline V CDR1 and CDR2: SGHRS, YFSETQ. The V segment lost 6 bases and the J segment 0 bases; nucleotides outside the gene matches: 5.

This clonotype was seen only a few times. The CDR3 DNA reads TGTGCCAGCAGCCCCCTCGCAGGGGTCACGGACGGAACTGAAGCTTTCTTT. Its protein product is CASSPLAGVTDGTEAFF. The chain employs TRBV11-2 and TRBJ1-1; tentatively, D is TRBD1 (6 bases). V was cut by 5 bases and J by 5 bases, with 24 bases left in between. There are 17 residues in the CDR3. Germline loops: CDR1 SGHAT, CDR2 FQNNGV.

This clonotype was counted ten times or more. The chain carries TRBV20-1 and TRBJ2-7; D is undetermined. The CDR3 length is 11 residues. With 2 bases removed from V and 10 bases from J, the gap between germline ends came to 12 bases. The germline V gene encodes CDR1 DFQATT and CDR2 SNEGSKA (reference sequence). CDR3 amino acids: CSARRRPHQYF. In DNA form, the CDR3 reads TGCAGTGCTAGACGGCGTCCTCATCAGTACTTC.

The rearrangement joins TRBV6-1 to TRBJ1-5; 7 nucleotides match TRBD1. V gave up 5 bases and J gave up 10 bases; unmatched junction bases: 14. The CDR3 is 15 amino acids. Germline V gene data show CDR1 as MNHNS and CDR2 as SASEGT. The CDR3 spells CASSPRQGSGQPQHF. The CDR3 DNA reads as TGTGCCAGCAGTCCTAGACAGGGCTCCGGGCAACCCCAGCATTTT.

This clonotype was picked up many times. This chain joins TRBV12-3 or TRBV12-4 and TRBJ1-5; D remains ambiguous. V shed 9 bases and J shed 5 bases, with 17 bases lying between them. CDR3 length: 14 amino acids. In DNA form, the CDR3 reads TGTGCCAGTACCGGGTCCGATAGATATCAGCCCCAGCATTTT. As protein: CASTGSDRYQPQHF.

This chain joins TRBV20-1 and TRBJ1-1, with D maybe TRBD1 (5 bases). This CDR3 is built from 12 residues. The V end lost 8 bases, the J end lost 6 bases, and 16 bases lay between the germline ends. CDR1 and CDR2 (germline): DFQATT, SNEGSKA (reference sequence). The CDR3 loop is CSSPGGVAEAFF. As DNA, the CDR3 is TGCAGTTCACCTGGGGGGGTGGCTGAAGCTTTCTTT.

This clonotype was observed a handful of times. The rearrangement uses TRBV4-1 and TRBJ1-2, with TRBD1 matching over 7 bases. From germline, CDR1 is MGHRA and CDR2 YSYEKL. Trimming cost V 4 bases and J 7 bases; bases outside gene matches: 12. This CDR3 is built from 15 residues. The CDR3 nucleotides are TGCGCCAGCAGCCCTGGACAGGCCGATCGCGGTGGCTACACCTTC. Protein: CASSPGQADRGGYTF.

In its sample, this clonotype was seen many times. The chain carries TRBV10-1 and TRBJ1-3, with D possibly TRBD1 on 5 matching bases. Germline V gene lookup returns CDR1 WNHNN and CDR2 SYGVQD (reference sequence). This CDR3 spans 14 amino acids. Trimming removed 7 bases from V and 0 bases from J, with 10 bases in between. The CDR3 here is CASMGDLSGNTIYF. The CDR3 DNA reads TGCGCCAGCATGGGGGATCTCTCTGGAAACACCATATATTTT.

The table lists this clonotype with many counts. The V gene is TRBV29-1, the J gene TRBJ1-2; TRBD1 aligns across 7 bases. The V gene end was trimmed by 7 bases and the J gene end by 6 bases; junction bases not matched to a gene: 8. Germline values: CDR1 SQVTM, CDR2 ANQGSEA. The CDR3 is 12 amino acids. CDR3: CSAWGGGDGYTF. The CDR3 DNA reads TGCAGCGCTTGGGGAGGGGGCGATGGCTACACCTTC.

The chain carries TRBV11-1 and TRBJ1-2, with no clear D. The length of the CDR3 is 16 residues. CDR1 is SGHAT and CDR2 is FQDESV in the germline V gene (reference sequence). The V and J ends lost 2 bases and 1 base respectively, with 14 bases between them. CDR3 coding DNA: TGTGCCAGCAGCTTATTCGGGTCAGGTCTTAACTATGGCTACACCTTC. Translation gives CASSLFGSGLNYGYTF.

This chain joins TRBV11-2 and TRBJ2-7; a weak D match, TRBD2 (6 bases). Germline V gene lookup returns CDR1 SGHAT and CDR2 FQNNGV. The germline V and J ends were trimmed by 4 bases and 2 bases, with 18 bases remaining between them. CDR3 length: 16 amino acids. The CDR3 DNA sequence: TGTGCCAGCAGCTACTACCGAGCGGGTACCACCTACGAGCAGTACTTC. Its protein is CASSYYRAGTTYEQYF. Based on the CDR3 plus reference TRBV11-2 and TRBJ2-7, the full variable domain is EAGVAQSPRYKIIEKRQSVAFWCNPISGHATLYWYQQILGQGPKLLIQFQNNGVVDDSQLPKDRFSAERLKGVDSTLKIQPAKLEDSAVYLCASSYYRAGTTYEQYFGPGTRLTVT.

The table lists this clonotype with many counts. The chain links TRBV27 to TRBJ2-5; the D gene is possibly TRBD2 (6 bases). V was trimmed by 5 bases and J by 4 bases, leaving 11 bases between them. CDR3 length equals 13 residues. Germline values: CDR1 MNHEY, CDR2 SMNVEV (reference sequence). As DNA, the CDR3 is TGTGCCAGCAGTCCCCTGGAGGGAGAGACCCAGTACTTC. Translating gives CASSPLEGETQYF.

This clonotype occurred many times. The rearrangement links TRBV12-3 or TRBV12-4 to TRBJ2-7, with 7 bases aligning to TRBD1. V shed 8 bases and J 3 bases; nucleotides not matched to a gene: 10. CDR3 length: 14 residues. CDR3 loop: CASATPGQNYEQYF. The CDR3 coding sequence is TGTGCCAGCGCTACTCCGGGACAGAACTACGAGCAGTACTTC.

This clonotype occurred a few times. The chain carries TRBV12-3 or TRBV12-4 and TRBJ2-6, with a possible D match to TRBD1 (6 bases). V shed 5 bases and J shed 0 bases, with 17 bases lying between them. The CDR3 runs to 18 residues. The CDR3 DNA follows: TGTGCCAGCAGTCCGACAGGTTCGGTAAGCTCTGGGGCCAACGTCCTGACTTTC. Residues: CASSPTGSVSSGANVLTF.

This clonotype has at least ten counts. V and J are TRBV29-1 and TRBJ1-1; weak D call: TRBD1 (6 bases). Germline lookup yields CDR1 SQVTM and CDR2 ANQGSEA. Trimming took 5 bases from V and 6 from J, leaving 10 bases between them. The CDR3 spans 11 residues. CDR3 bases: TGCAGCGTTCTCAGGGGTGCTGAAGCTTTCTTT. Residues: CSVLRGAEAFF.

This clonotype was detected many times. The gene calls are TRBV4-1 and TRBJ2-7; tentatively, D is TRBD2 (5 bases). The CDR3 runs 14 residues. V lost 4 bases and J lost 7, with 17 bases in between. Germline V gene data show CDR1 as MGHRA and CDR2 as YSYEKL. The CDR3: CASSPPGKREEQYF. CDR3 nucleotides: TGCGCCAGCAGCCCCCCAGGCAAAAGGGAGGAGCAGTACTTC.

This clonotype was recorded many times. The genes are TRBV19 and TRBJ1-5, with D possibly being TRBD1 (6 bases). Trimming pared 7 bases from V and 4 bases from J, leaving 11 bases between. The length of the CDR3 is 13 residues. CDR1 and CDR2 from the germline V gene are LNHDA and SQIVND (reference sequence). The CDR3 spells CASTRQANQPQHF. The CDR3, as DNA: TGTGCCAGTACCCGACAGGCTAATCAGCCCCAGCATTTT.

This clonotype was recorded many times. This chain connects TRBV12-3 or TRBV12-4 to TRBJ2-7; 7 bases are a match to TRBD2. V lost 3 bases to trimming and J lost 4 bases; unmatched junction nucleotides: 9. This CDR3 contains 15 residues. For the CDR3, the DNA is TGTGCCAGCAGTTTCGGGGGAGGGGTTCATTACGAGCAGTACTTC. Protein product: CASSFGGGVHYEQYF.

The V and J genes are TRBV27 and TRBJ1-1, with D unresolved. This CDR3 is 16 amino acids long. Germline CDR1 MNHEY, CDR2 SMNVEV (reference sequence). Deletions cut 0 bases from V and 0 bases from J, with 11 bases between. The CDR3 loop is CASSLSVAVVNTEAFF. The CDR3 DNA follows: TGTGCCAGCAGTTTATCGGTCGCAGTAGTGAACACTGAAGCTTTCTTT.

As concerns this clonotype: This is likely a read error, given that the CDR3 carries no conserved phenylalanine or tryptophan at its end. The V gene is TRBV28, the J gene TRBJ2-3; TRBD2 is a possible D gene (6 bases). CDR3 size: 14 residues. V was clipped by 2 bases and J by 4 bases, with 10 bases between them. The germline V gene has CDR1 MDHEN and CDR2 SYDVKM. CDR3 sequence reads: CASSLTGGADTQYC. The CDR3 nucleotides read TGTGCCAGCAGTTTAACTGGCGGGGCAGATACGCAGTATTGT.

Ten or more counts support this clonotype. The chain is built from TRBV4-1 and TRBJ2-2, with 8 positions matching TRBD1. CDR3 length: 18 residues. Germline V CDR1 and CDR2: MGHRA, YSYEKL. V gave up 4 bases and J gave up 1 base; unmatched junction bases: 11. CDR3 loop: CASSPNPTGARNTGELFF. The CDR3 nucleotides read TGCGCCAGCAGCCCCAACCCGACAGGGGCCAGGAACACCGGGGAGCTGTTTTTT.

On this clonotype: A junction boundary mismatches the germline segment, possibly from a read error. The CDR3 DNA sequence: TGTGCCAGCAACCAGGGCGTCCTACAGGGGAACATTAAGTACTTC. Translated: CASNQGVLQGNIKYF. The chain is built from TRBV2 and TRBJ2-4, with 7 bases aligning to TRBD1. The germline V gene encodes CDR1 SNHLY and CDR2 FYNNEI. This CDR3 spans 15 amino acids.

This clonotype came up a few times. The CDR3 region has the DNA TGTGCCAGCAGCGTAGAGGAGGATCAGCCCCAGCATTTT. Translation: CASSVEEDQPQHF. The gene calls are TRBV9 and TRBJ1-5; D is undetermined. Germline V gene data show CDR1 as SGDLS and CDR2 as YYNGEE. Trimming left V 0 bases short and J 5 bases short, with 6 bases between. The length of the CDR3 is 13 residues. The full variable domain, in which reference TRBV9 and TRBJ1-5 provide the parts outside the CDR3, is DSGVTQTPKHLITATGQRVTLRCSPRSGDLSVYWYQQSLDQGLQFLIQYYNGEERAKGNILERFSAQQFPDLHSELNLSSLELGDSALYFCASSVEEDQPQHFGDGTRLSIL.

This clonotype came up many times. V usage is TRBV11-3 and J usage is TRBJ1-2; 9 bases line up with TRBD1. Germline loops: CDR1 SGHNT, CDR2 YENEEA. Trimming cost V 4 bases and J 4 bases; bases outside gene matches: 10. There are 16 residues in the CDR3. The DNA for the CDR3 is TGTGCCAGCAGCTCCCTCACAGGGGGCGTATCCTATGGCTACACCTTC. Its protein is CASSSLTGGVSYGYTF.

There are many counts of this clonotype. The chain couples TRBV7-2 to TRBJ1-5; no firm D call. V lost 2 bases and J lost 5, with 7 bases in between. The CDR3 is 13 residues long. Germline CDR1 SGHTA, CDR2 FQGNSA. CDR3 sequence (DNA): TGTGCCAGCAGCTTAAACGAGCATCAGCCCCAGCATTTT. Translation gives CASSLNEHQPQHF.